Included here is one T cell receptor (beta chain) sequence, with context. Its antigen is currently unknown. The sample comes from a study of beta chain features in type 1 diabetes. Study findings and constraints: Reduced insertions and increased deletions marked VDJ junctions in type 1 diabetes patients. Within each of all four CD4+ subsets, Type 1 diabetes patients had TCRB CDR3s that were moderately but significantly shorter.

The investigators reverse transcribed all of the isolated RNA, so they sequenced expressed TCRB transcripts. Assay: immunoSEQ multiplex PCR; the TCRdb copy retains only in-frame clones and omits some. The sample has under 400,000 clones, roughly 12% seen once. Specimen: naive CD4+ T cells from blood. The TCR was taken from a woman under 30 with type 1 diabetes.

DNA of the CDR3: TGTGCCAGCAGCTTACCCTGGATAGCGGGGGAGGACCATACGCAGTATTTT. Amino acid sequence: CASSLPWIAGEDHTQYF. The chain is built from TRBV7-9 and TRBJ2-3; 9 bases line up with TRBD2. This CDR3 comprises 17 residues. CDR1 and CDR2 (germline): SEHNR, FQNEAQ (reference sequence). The V and J ends lost 2 bases and 7 bases, in that order; junction bases with no gene match: 13.